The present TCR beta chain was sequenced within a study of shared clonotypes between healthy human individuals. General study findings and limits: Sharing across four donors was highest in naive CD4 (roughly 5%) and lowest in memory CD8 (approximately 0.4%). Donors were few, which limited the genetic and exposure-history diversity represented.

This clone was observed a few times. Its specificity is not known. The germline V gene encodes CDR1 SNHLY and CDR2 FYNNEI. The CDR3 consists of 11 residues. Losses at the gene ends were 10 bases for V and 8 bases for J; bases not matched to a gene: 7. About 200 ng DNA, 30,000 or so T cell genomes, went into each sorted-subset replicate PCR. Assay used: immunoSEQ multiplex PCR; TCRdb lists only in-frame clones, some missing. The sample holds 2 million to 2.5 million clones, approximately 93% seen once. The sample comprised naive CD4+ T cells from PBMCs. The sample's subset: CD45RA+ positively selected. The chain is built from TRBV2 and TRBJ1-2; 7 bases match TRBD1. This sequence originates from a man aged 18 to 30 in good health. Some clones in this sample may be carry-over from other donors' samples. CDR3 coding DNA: TGTGCCACCCAGGGGGGTGAGGGCTACACCTTC. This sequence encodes CATQGGEGYTF. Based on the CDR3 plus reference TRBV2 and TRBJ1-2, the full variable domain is EPEVTQTPSHQVTQMGQEVILRCVPISNHLYFYWYRQILGQKVEFLVSFYNNEISEKSEIFDDQFSVERPDGSNFTLKIRSTKLEDSAMYFCATQGGEGYTFGSGTRLTVV.